Each of the 29 T cell receptor beta chains below was sequenced from the same sample in a study of blood T cell repertoires in COVID-19. Data came from immunoSEQ multiplex PCR; TCRdb stores just in-frame clones and leaves some out. This sample has under 250,000 clones; about four fifths occur once, and the top ten carry less than 2.5%. The sequenced sample was peripheral blood. These receptors originate from a woman in her sixties with acute or convalescent COVID-19.

J is TRBJ2-7 and V is TRBV5-1; 7 bases are a match to TRBD1. This CDR3 is built from 15 residues. Germline V lookup: CDR1 SGHRS, CDR2 YFSETQ. The junction had 5 bases not matched to a gene; V was cut back by 1 base and J by 1 base. CDR3 sequence (DNA): TGCGCCAGCAGCTTGTTTTCAGGGGGATCCTACGAGCAGTACTTC. Protein product: CASSLFSGGSYEQYF.

A remark on this clone: At one of its ends the junction is not consistent with the germline gene, which may arise from a read error. V usage is TRBV15 and J usage is TRBJ2-1; TRBD1 matches at 8 bases. CDR1 LNHNV and CDR2 YYDKDF come from the germline V gene (reference sequence). The CDR3 runs to 15 residues. The CDR3 is CATSRDRGAYNEQFF. The CDR3 bases are TGTGCCACCAGCCGAGACAGGGGTGCGTACAATGAGCAGTTCTTC. Combining the CDR3 with reference TRBV15 and TRBJ2-1 gives the whole variable domain DAMVIQNPRYQVTQFGKPVTLSCSQTLNHNVMYWYQQKSSQAPKLLFHYYDKDFNNEADTPDNFQSRRPNTSFCFLDIRSPGLGDTAMYLCATSRDRGAYNEQFFGPGTRLTVL.

The rearrangement uses TRBV5-5 and TRBJ1-2; D ambiguous. Germline V gene sequence: CDR1 SGHKS, CDR2 YYEKEE (reference sequence). Trimming removed 0 bases at V and 5 bases at J, with 14 bases between. CDR3 length equals 15 residues. The CDR3 loop is CASSLVPDGVYGYTF. Here the CDR3 DNA reads TGTGCCAGCAGCTTGGTTCCGGACGGGGTATATGGCTACACCTTC.

Note on this clone: The junction does not match germline at one end; this may be a read error. The chain couples TRBV6-5 to TRBJ2-7; D call uncertain. This CDR3 spans 11 amino acids. Germline CDR1 MNHEY, CDR2 SVGAGI. The CDR3, as DNA: TGTGCCAGCAGTCACTCCTACGAGCAGTACTTC. Its protein product is CASSHSYEQYF.

The chain links TRBV7-2 to TRBJ2-7; 7 bases line up with TRBD1. There are 14 residues in the CDR3. Germline values: CDR1 SGHTA, CDR2 FQGNSA. J lost 2 bases, V lost 5 bases, and 6 bases had no gene match. DNA of the CDR3: TGTGCCAGCAGCCCGTCGACAGGGACCTACGAGCAGTACTTC. Translated, it gives CASSPSTGTYEQYF.

The chain couples TRBV30 to TRBJ2-5, with a possible D match to TRBD2 (6 bases). V was clipped by 3 bases and J by 5 bases, with 16 bases between them. The CDR3 has 14 residues. Germline V gene lookup returns CDR1 GTSNPN and CDR2 SVGIG (reference sequence). The CDR3 nucleotides read TGTGCCTGGAGAACTAGCCATCTCACCGAGACCCAGTACTTC. Its translation: CAWRTSHLTETQYF.

This clone has just a few counts. The chain is built from TRBV4-1 and TRBJ2-1; 15 bases match TRBD2. CDR1 MGHRA and CDR2 YSYEKL come from the germline V gene. The ends lost 2 bases at V and 1 base at J; junction bases unmatched: 9. This CDR3 is built from 20 residues. In DNA form, the CDR3 reads TGCGCCAGCAGCCAACCTCCGGGACTAGCGGGGGGCCCATCCTACAATGAGCAGTTCTTC. This translates into CASSQPPGLAGGPSYNEQFF.

The rearrangement uses TRBV6-1 and TRBJ2-1; D gene ambiguous. This CDR3 has 12 residues. CDR1 and CDR2 (germline): MNHNS, SASEGT. Trimming took off 3 bases at V and 4 bases at J, with 4 bases between the two ends. The CDR3 region has the DNA TGTGCCAGCAGTGAGAGGTACAATGAGCAGTTCTTC. Translation gives CASSERYNEQFF.

This CDR3 reads CASSLDIGMNTEAFF. CDR3 nucleotide sequence: TGCGCCAGCAGCTTAGATATCGGGATGAACACTGAAGCTTTCTTT. V is TRBV5-1 and J is TRBJ1-1; D call uncertain. Between the trimmed V and J ends, which lost 2 bases and 0 bases, there was a span of 11 bases. The CDR3 contains 15 residues. The germline V gene encodes CDR1 SGHRS and CDR2 YFSETQ.

The chain has TRBV7-9 and TRBJ1-2, with 7 bases that match TRBD1. The CDR3 consists of 16 residues. V was pared by 2 bases and J by 4 bases, with 10 bases of the junction left unmatched. Germline V lookup: CDR1 SEHNR, CDR2 FQNEAQ (reference sequence). The CDR3 sequence is CASSLPQTGTGYGYTF. CDR3 nucleotides: TGTGCCAGCAGCTTACCCCAGACAGGGACTGGCTATGGCTACACCTTC.

The chain recombines TRBV29-1 with TRBJ1-2; 10 bases align to TRBD1. The junction had 6 bases not matched to a gene; V was cut back by 6 bases and J by 5 bases. The CDR3 contains 13 residues. The germline CDR1 and CDR2 sequences are SQVTM and ANQGSEA. The CDR3 here is CSVTGGAFYGYTF. The DNA of the CDR3 is TGCAGCGTGACAGGGGGCGCGTTTTATGGCTACACCTTC. Using reference TRBV29-1 and TRBJ1-2 for the parts outside the CDR3, the full variable domain is SAVISQKPSRDICQRGTSLTIQCQVDSQVTMMFWYRQQPGQSLTLIATANQGSEATYESGFVIDKFPISRPNLTFSTLTVSNMSPEDSSIYLCSVTGGAFYGYTFGSGTRLTVV.

J is TRBJ2-2 and V is TRBV5-4; TRBD2 matches 7 bases. The germline V gene has CDR1 SGHNT and CDR2 YYREEE (reference sequence). The CDR3 sequence is 15 residues long. V trimming: 4 bases; J trimming: 3 bases; junction bases outside the gene matches: 6. The CDR3 spells CASSPRLADTGELFF. CDR3 in DNA: TGTGCCAGCAGCCCGCGACTAGCCGACACCGGGGAGCTGTTTTTT.

The V call is TRBV12-3 or TRBV12-4, the J call TRBJ1-6, with unresolved D. Trimming stripped 5 bases from V and 7 bases from J, with 9 bases between. This CDR3 spans 13 amino acids. The CDR3 sequence is CASSPTLNSPLHF. CDR3 coding DNA: TGTGCCAGCAGTCCCACCCTAAATTCACCCCTCCACTTT.

The chain combines TRBV6-5 with TRBJ2-3; 10 nucleotides match TRBD2. V was pared by 11 bases and J by 2 bases, with 7 bases of the junction left unmatched. The germline V gene encodes CDR1 MNHEY and CDR2 SVGAGI. The CDR3 length is 14 residues. CDR3 sequence: CAGKLAGITDTQYF. CDR3 sequence (DNA): TGTGCCGGAAAACTAGCGGGGATCACAGATACGCAGTATTTT.

The chain recombines TRBV1 with TRBJ2-1; the table calls TRBD2, which could not be checked here. TRBV1 is given as a pseudogene. The length of the CDR3 is 16 residues. This CDR3 is CTSSQAKRGGSNEQFF. The DNA of the CDR3 is TGCACCAGCAGCCAAGCCAAGCGGGGGGGAAGCAATGAGCAGTTCTTC.

The DNA for the CDR3 is TGTGCCAGCAGCCACAGCTTAGGAGGGTCTGGAAACACCATATATTTT. Translated: CASSHSLGGSGNTIYF. The V gene is TRBV4-2, the J gene TRBJ1-3, with D unclear. V was shortened by 3 bases and J by 1 base, with 13 bases between the two germline ends. The CDR3 length is 16 residues. Germline values: CDR1 LGHNA, CDR2 YNFKEQ.

This clone was recorded a few times. The rearrangement uses TRBV7-2 and TRBJ1-2, with 9 bases lining up with TRBD1. CDR1 and CDR2 (germline): SGHTA, FQGNSA. This CDR3 contains 14 residues. With V trimmed by 7 bases and J by 4 bases, 7 bases remained unmatched. The chain's CDR3 is CASKGTGKGYGYTF. In DNA form, the CDR3 reads TGTGCCAGCAAGGGGACAGGGAAGGGCTATGGCTACACCTTC.

This clone was found a few times. V and J are TRBV4-1 and TRBJ2-7, with 7 bases lining up with TRBD1. The J segment lost 3 bases and the V segment lost 4 bases, leaving 6 bases of the junction unmatched. The germline V gene has CDR1 MGHRA and CDR2 YSYEKL. CDR3 length: 14 amino acids. The chain's CDR3 is CASSLNRGHYEQYF. DNA of the CDR3: TGCGCCAGCAGCCTTAACAGGGGACACTACGAGCAGTACTTC.

V and J are TRBV5-8 and TRBJ2-1; a possible D gene is TRBD2 (6 bases). In germline, CDR1 is SGHTS, CDR2 YDEGEE. This CDR3 is built from 17 residues. The V and J ends lost 6 bases and 0 bases respectively, with 19 bases between them. The chain's CDR3 is CASNLGAGSSSYNEQFF. The CDR3 region has the DNA TGTGCCAGCAACTTAGGGGCGGGGTCGAGCTCCTACAATGAGCAGTTCTTC.

J is TRBJ1-3 and V is TRBV10-2; no clear D. The CDR3 sequence is 13 residues long. Germline V gene data show CDR1 as WSHSY and CDR2 as SAAADI. V was clipped by 0 bases and J by 5 bases, with 5 bases between them. CDR3 sequence reads: CASSESTRNTIYF. In DNA form, the CDR3 reads TGCGCCAGCAGTGAGTCCACAAGAAACACCATATATTTT.

The chain carries TRBV2 and TRBJ2-2; no firm D call. The CDR3 contains 16 residues. V was clipped by 3 bases and J by 3 bases, with 14 bases between them. CDR1 and CDR2 (germline): SNHLY, FYNNEI. In nucleotides, the CDR3 is TGTGCCAGCAGTGATAGAGGTATTACGGACACCGGGGAGCTGTTTTTT. Protein product: CASSDRGITDTGELFF. Based on the CDR3 plus reference TRBV2 and TRBJ2-2, the full variable domain is EPEVTQTPSHQVTQMGQEVILRCVPISNHLYFYWYRQILGQKVEFLVSFYNNEISEKSEIFDDQFSVERPDGSNFTLKIRSTKLEDSAMYFCASSDRGITDTGELFFGEGSRLTVL.

The J gene is TRBJ1-6, the V gene TRBV3-1 (or the pseudogene TRBV3-2); D unclear. Per germline, CDR1 LGHDT and CDR2 YNNKEL (reference sequence). The V gene lost 0 bases and the J gene lost 9 bases, with 18 bases spanning the gap. The CDR3 is 17 amino acids. CDR3 sequence: CASSQDLLSGFGSPLHF. The CDR3 DNA sequence: TGTGCCAGCAGCCAAGATCTTTTGTCGGGGTTTGGTTCACCCCTCCACTTT.

The CDR3 loop reads CASNLGGSNQPQHF. Here the CDR3 DNA reads TGTGCCAGTAACCTGGGAGGGAGCAATCAGCCCCAGCATTTT. This rearrangement joins TRBV19 to TRBJ1-5; D is ambiguous. Germline lookup yields CDR1 LNHDA and CDR2 SQIVND (reference sequence). This CDR3 has 14 amino acids. V lost 7 bases and J lost 1, with 11 bases in between.

The chain combines TRBV13 with TRBJ2-5, with TRBD1 as a possible D gene (5 bases). The length of the CDR3 is 16 residues. Per germline, CDR1 PRHDT and CDR2 FYEKMQ (reference sequence). Trimming pared 0 bases from V and 5 bases from J, leaving 16 bases between. CDR3 in amino acids: CASSLGRAGRRETQYF. The CDR3 bases are TGTGCCAGCAGCTTAGGTAGGGCAGGGCGTCGCGAGACCCAGTACTTC.

This chain links TRBV29-1 with TRBJ1-1; perhaps TRBD1 as D (5 bases). This CDR3 has 13 amino acids. Looked up from germline, CDR1 is SQVTM and CDR2 is ANQGSEA. Trimming left V 5 bases short and J 0 bases short, with 10 bases between. The CDR3 region is CSVWTPMNTEAFF. The CDR3 DNA sequence: TGCAGCGTTTGGACACCCATGAACACTGAAGCTTTCTTT.

The chain couples TRBV20-1 to TRBJ2-7, with D possibly being TRBD2 (6 bases). V lost 5 bases to trimming and J lost 5 bases, with 10 bases between them. The germline V gene encodes CDR1 DFQATT and CDR2 SNEGSKA (reference sequence). The CDR3 runs 11 residues. CDR3 in amino acids: CSAPRGNEQYF. DNA of the CDR3: TGCAGTGCTCCTCGGGGGAACGAGCAGTACTTC.

The chain combines TRBV4-2 with TRBJ1-3; D ambiguous. V was trimmed by 1 base and J by 2 bases, leaving 3 bases between them. Germline CDR1 and CDR2: LGHNA and YNFKEQ. The CDR3 has 13 amino acids. This CDR3 is CASSQAPGNTIYF. Written as DNA, the CDR3 is TGTGCCAGCAGCCAAGCTCCTGGAAACACCATATATTTT.

The chain joins TRBV4-2 to TRBJ2-5; TRBD2 matches at 13 bases. Germline values: CDR1 LGHNA, CDR2 YNFKEQ. J lost 9 bases, V lost 0 bases, and 10 bases had no gene match. CDR3 length: 17 amino acids. CDR3 in amino acids: CASSQEVLAGGPGAQYF. The CDR3 bases are TGTGCCAGCAGCCAAGAAGTACTAGCGGGGGGGCCGGGGGCCCAGTACTTC.

This CDR3 is CASSYGVGTSTATQYF. The CDR3 DNA reads TGTGCCAGCAGTTACGGGGTCGGGACTAGCACCGCGACCCAGTACTTC. V is TRBV6-2 or TRBV6-3 and J is TRBJ2-5; 9 bases agree with TRBD2. This CDR3 is built from 16 residues. The V and J ends lost 2 bases and 7 bases, in that order; junction bases with no gene match: 11. Germline V lookup: CDR1 MNHEY, CDR2 SVGEGT.